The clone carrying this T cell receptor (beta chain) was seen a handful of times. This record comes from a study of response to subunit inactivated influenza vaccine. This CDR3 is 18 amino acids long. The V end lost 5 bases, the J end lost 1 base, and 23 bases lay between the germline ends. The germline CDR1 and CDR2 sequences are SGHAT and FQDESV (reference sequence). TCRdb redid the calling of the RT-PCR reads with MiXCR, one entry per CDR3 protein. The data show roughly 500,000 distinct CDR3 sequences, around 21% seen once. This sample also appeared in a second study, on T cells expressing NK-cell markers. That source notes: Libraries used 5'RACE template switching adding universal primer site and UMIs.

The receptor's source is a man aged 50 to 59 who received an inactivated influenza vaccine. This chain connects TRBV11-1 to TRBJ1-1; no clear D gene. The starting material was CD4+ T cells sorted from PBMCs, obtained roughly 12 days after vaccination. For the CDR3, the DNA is TGTGCCAGCAGCCTAACCTCGGTCCTTTTTCGGGGGAACACTGAAGCTTTCTTT. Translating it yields CASSLTSVLFRGNTEAFF.